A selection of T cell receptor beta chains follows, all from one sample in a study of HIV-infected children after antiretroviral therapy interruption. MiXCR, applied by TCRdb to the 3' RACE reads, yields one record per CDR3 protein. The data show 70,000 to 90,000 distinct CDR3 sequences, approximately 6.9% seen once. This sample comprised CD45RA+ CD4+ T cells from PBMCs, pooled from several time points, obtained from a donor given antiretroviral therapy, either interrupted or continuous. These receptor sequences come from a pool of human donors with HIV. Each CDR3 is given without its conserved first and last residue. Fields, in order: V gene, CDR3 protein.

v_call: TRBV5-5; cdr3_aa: ASRKPGQGSYEQY
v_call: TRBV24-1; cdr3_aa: ATSDLLTGPTSQPQH
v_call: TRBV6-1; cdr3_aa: ASSETVGETQY
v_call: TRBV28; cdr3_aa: ASRETDPTYEQY
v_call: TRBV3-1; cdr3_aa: ANSPHPSGGANEQF
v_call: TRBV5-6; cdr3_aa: ASSPGARGANVLT
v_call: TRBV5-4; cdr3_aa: ASSLSVRDQMNTEAF
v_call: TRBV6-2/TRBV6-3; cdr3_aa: ASSHTWDGYT
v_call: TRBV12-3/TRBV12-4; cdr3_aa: ASSLTRQETQY
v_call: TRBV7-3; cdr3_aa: ASSRAGGTDTQY
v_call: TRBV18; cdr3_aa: ASSPTGTRNEQF
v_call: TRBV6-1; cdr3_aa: ASSVSQYEQY
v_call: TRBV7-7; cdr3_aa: ASSKGGGLEQF
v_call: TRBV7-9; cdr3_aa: ASSLLAANNEQF
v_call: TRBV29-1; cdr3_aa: SVGFRGSSYEQY
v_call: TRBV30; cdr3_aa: AWSEDSRNQPQH
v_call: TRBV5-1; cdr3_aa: ASSLEGTGREAF
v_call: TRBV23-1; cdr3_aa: ASSHLFYREAPGELF
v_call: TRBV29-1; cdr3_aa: SVEEGGSVYEQY
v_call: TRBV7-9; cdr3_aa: ASSSRNQPQH
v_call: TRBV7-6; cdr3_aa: ASRKRPTDTQY
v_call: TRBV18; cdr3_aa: ASSPLYEEQF
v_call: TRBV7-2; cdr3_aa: ASSSAWQGESGANVLT
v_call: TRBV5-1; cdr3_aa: ASSLAGHGDGYT
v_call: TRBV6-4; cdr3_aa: ASSDSKRKNEQF
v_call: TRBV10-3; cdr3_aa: ATRPGLAGPEQY
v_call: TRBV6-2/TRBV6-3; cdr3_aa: ASSYRSGELF
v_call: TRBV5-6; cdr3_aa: ASSLKGAGGYT
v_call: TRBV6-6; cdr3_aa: ASSYPTTGLRFIYEQY
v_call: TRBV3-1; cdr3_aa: ASSQDGGNYGYT
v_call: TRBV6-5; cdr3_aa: ASTTLNNSPLH
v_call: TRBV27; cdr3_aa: ASSWTSGGETQY
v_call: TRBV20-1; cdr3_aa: SARDSWGLTEAF
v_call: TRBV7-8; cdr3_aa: ASSPRELAKNIQY
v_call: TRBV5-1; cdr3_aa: ASSLAPVTGGFYEQY
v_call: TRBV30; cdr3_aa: AWSSARVLGLGSTGELF